Presented here are 26 T cell receptor beta chains from one specimen sequenced in a study of blood T cell repertoires in COVID-19. Here immunoSEQ multiplex PCR was the method, and the copy in TCRdb shows in-frame clones only, minus some. The sample shows under 250,000 clones, 83% of them seen only once. The material sequenced was PBMCs or T cells enriched from blood (not recorded which). Every receptor here comes from a woman aged 40 to 50 who had been exposed to COVID-19.

This clone was picked up one time. The V call is TRBV3-1 (or the pseudogene TRBV3-2), the J call TRBJ2-3; D perhaps matches TRBD2 (7 bases). Germline assignment: CDR1 LGHDT and CDR2 YNNKEL (reference sequence). V dropped 4 bases and J dropped 4 bases, with 15 bases sitting between them. The CDR3 covers 15 residues. As DNA, the CDR3 is TGTGCCAGCAGCCTAGTGGGGGGGGGCTCAGATACGCAGTATTTT. This sequence encodes CASSLVGGGSDTQYF.

This rearrangement joins TRBV7-9 to TRBJ1-2; 9 bases align to TRBD1. This CDR3 comprises 14 residues. V was clipped by 1 base and J by 4 bases; unmatched bases: 1. Germline V gives CDR1 SEHNR, CDR2 FQNEAQ (reference sequence). Here the CDR3 DNA reads TGTGCCAGCAGCTTAGGGACAGGGGTCTATGGCTACACCTTC. Protein: CASSLGTGVYGYTF.

The chain joins TRBV27 to TRBJ1-2; TRBD1 matches at 7 bases. CDR1 and CDR2 from the germline V gene are MNHEY and SMNVEV (reference sequence). This CDR3 is built from 15 residues. The V and J ends lost 6 bases and 2 bases, in that order; junction bases with no gene match: 9. The CDR3 sequence is CASRTGQPRNYGYTF. CDR3 bases: TGTGCCAGCAGAACGGGACAGCCTCGCAACTATGGCTACACCTTC.

The chain joins TRBV2 to TRBJ2-5, with D unresolved. Germline V CDR1 and CDR2: SNHLY, FYNNEI. This CDR3 is 11 amino acids long. Between the trimmed V and J ends, which lost 6 bases and 0 bases, there was a span of 2 bases. The CDR3 DNA sequence: TGTGCCAGCAGCGACCAAGAGACCCAGTACTTC. Protein sequence: CASSDQETQYF.

This chain connects TRBV5-5 to TRBJ1-2, with TRBD1 matching over 9 bases. Germline CDR1 reads SGHKS; CDR2 reads YYEKEE (reference sequence). Germline trimming cut 4 bases from V and 2 bases from J; bases unmatched to any gene: 3. The CDR3 is 14 amino acids. The CDR3 DNA sequence: TGTGCCAGCAGCAGGGGACAGGGCAACTATGGCTACACCTTC. It codes for CASSRGQGNYGYTF. The complete variable domain, with remaining parts taken from reference TRBV5-5 and TRBJ1-2, reads DAGVTQSPTHLIKTRGQQVTLRCSPISGHKSVSWYQQVLGQGPQFIFQYYEKEERGRGNFPDRFSARQFPNYSSELNVNALLLGDSALYLCASSRGQGNYGYTFGSGTRLTVV.

V gene TRBV9 combines with J gene TRBJ2-7; 12 bases are shared with TRBD2. The germline CDR1 and CDR2 sequences are SGDLS and YYNGEE. This CDR3 is 15 amino acids long. J was trimmed by 6 bases and V by 2 bases; bases with no gene match: 6. Written as DNA, the CDR3 is TGTGCCAGCAGCGTTACTAGCGGGGGGATCAGCGAGCAGTACTTC. Its protein is CASSVTSGGISEQYF.

V is TRBV11-2 and J is TRBJ1-1, with D tentatively TRBD1 (6 bases). This CDR3 spans 15 amino acids. The V end lost 1 base, the J end lost 1 base, and 10 bases lay between the germline ends. Germline assignment: CDR1 SGHAT and CDR2 FQNNGV. CDR3 amino acids: CASSLAPRGNTEAFF. Written as DNA, the CDR3 is TGTGCCAGCAGCTTAGCGCCCAGGGGGAACACTGAAGCTTTCTTT. The full variable domain, its missing parts supplied by reference TRBV11-2 and TRBJ1-1, is EAGVAQSPRYKIIEKRQSVAFWCNPISGHATLYWYQQILGQGPKLLIQFQNNGVVDDSQLPKDRFSAERLKGVDSTLKIQPAKLEDSAVYLCASSLAPRGNTEAFFGQGTRLTVV.

The chain has TRBV2 and TRBJ1-1; TRBD1 matches 8 bases. Germline V gives CDR1 SNHLY, CDR2 FYNNEI. The CDR3 spans 13 residues. The junction had 4 bases not matched to a gene; V was cut back by 6 bases and J by 4 bases. Written as DNA, the CDR3 is TGTGCCAGCAGGGACAGGGAGGGCACTGAAGCTTTCTTT. This codes for CASRDREGTEAFF. Looking up the rest from reference TRBV2 and TRBJ1-1 gives the full variable domain: EPEVTQTPSHQVTQMGQEVILRCVPISNHLYFYWYRQILGQKVEFLVSFYNNEISEKSEIFDDQFSVERPDGSNFTLKIRSTKLEDSAMYFCASRDREGTEAFFGQGTRLTVV.

This chain uses TRBV7-6 with TRBJ1-6, with D possibly TRBD1 on 6 matching bases. V was shortened by 5 bases and J by 8 bases, with 13 bases between the two germline ends. The germline V gene encodes CDR1 SGHVS and CDR2 FNYEAQ. The CDR3 has 14 residues. This chain's CDR3 is CASSQGGGYSPLHF. Written as DNA, the CDR3 is TGTGCCAGCAGCCAAGGGGGGGGCTATTCACCCCTCCACTTT.

The V and J genes are TRBV4-1 and TRBJ2-3, with 8 bases aligning to TRBD2. Trimming took 5 bases from V and 4 from J; bases not matched to a gene: 11. The germline V gene encodes CDR1 MGHRA and CDR2 YSYEKL. This CDR3 region has 16 residues. The CDR3 spells CASSDWTGGRADTQYF. CDR3 DNA: TGCGCCAGCAGCGACTGGACGGGGGGGAGGGCAGATACGCAGTATTTT.

This clone appeared once. The chain couples TRBV28 to TRBJ1-1; D call uncertain. Trimming removed 2 bases at V and 1 base at J, with 5 bases between. This CDR3 has 13 amino acids. CDR1 and CDR2 from the germline V gene are MDHEN and SYDVKM. Here the CDR3 DNA reads TGTGCCAGCAGTTTAGTAGCGAACACTGAAGCTTTCTTT. Translating gives CASSLVANTEAFF.

The rearrangement uses TRBV29-1 and TRBJ2-7; D ambiguous. CDR3 length: 15 amino acids. From germline, CDR1 is SQVTM and CDR2 ANQGSEA. V lost 2 bases to trimming and J lost 1 base, with 15 bases between them. In DNA form, the CDR3 reads TGCAGCGTTGAATTTGGTCAGCGACTTTCCTACGAGCAGTACTTC. This translates into CSVEFGQRLSYEQYF.

The chain uses TRBV12-3 or TRBV12-4 and TRBJ1-2; 7 positions match TRBD1. V lost 1 base to trimming and J lost 9 bases; unmatched junction nucleotides: 5. CDR3 length: 13 residues. CDR3 in amino acids: CASSLETGISYTF. CDR3 sequence (DNA): TGTGCCAGCAGTTTAGAGACAGGGATAAGCTACACCTTC.

A single count supports this clone. This sequence joins TRBV11-3 and TRBJ2-1; a possible D gene is TRBD1 (6 bases). Deletions cut 0 bases from V and 6 bases from J, with 9 bases between. CDR1 and CDR2 from the germline V gene are SGHNT and YENEEA. CDR3 length: 14 residues. The CDR3 DNA reads TGTGCCAGCAGCTTAGAGGGCAGGGGCAATGAGCAGTTCTTC. Residues: CASSLEGRGNEQFF.

This clone was seen more than once but under ten times. This chain links TRBV5-8 with TRBJ2-7, with TRBD2 as a possible D gene (5 bases). The CDR3 contains 13 residues. CDR1 and CDR2 from the germline V gene are SGHTS and YDEGEE. Trimming cost V 1 base and J 4 bases, with 9 bases left between them. CDR3 loop: CASSLYEGYEQYF. CDR3 nucleotides: TGTGCCAGCAGCTTGTATGAGGGATACGAGCAGTACTTC.

In its sample, this clone was seen once. The chain combines TRBV11-3 with TRBJ2-2; 12 bases align to TRBD1. The CDR3 extends over 15 amino acids. Trimming removed 5 bases from V and 7 bases from J; junction bases left unmatched: 5. Germline CDR1 is SGHNT and CDR2 is YENEEA. CDR3 residues: CASSPRDRGLGELFF. The CDR3 nucleotides read TGTGCCAGCAGCCCTCGGGACAGGGGGCTCGGGGAGCTGTTTTTT.

The rearrangement links TRBV5-4 to TRBJ2-1; D remains ambiguous. CDR3 length equals 14 residues. CDR1 SGHNT and CDR2 YYREEE come from the germline V gene (reference sequence). Trimming removed 4 bases from V and 5 bases from J, with 13 bases in between. CDR3 residues: CASSPRVENNEQFF. CDR3 bases: TGTGCCAGCAGCCCTCGTGTGGAGAACAATGAGCAGTTCTTC.

This sequence joins TRBV11-2 and TRBJ2-7; perhaps TRBD1 as D (5 bases). V lost 1 base, J lost 1 base, and 5 bases lay in between. In germline, CDR1 is SGHAT, CDR2 FQNNGV. CDR3 length: 13 amino acids. CDR3 loop: CASSLGQSYEQYF. CDR3 DNA sequence: TGTGCCAGCAGCTTAGGACAGTCCTACGAGCAGTACTTC.

The rearrangement uses TRBV3-1 (or the pseudogene TRBV3-2) and TRBJ2-7; the match to TRBD1 covers 8 bases. There are 13 residues in the CDR3. Germline V CDR1 and CDR2: LGHDT, YNNKEL (reference sequence). J was trimmed by 9 bases and V by 3 bases; bases with no gene match: 7. As DNA, the CDR3 is TGTGCCAGCAGCCAGAACACAGGGGGAGGGCAGTACTTC. It translates to CASSQNTGGGQYF.

This chain joins TRBV6-5 and TRBJ1-5, with TRBD1 matching over 8 bases. The germline gives CDR1 MNHEY, CDR2 SVGAGI. V trimming: 6 bases; J trimming: 5 bases; junction bases outside the gene matches: 6. There are 14 residues in the CDR3. CDR3 in DNA: TGTGCCAGCAGATCAACAGGGGGGTATCAGCCCCAGCATTTT. Its translation is CASRSTGGYQPQHF.

The chain is built from TRBV4-2 and TRBJ2-1, with 8 nucleotides matching TRBD2. The germline V gene encodes CDR1 LGHNA and CDR2 YNFKEQ. J gave up 4 bases and V 1 base, and 6 bases lay outside the gene matches. The CDR3 covers 16 residues. In DNA form, the CDR3 reads TGTGCCAGCAGCCAAGGGATAGCGGGGTTGTACAATGAGCAGTTCTTC. Its translation is CASSQGIAGLYNEQFF.

A note on this clone: This CDR3 is also generated by other DNA sequences in the sample. The chain recombines TRBV7-9 with TRBJ1-1; D call uncertain. CDR1 is SEHNR, CDR2 FQNEAQ, per germline (reference sequence). V was cut by 4 bases and J by 2 bases, with 8 bases left in between. CDR3 length: 13 amino acids. This chain's CDR3 is CASSSTGNTEAFF. The CDR3 DNA follows: TGTGCCAGCAGCTCGACGGGTAACACTGAAGCTTTCTTT.

The chain links TRBV11-3 to TRBJ1-5; no reliable D call. CDR1 SGHNT and CDR2 YENEEA come from the germline V gene. The CDR3 has 15 residues. With 1 base removed from V and 3 bases from J, the gap between germline ends came to 10 bases. CDR3 nucleotides: TGTGCCAGCAGCTTAGGTGAACACCTCAATCAGCCCCAGCATTTT. This encodes CASSLGEHLNQPQHF.

The J gene is TRBJ1-4, the V gene TRBV19; 9 bases map to TRBD1. Germline loops: CDR1 LNHDA, CDR2 SQIVND (reference sequence). The CDR3 contains 16 residues. Unmatched junction bases numbered 11, after V lost 6 bases and J lost 6 bases. This CDR3 reads CASRHLFRDRDEKLFF. CDR3 bases: TGTGCCAGTAGACACCTCTTCAGGGACAGGGATGAAAAACTGTTTTTT.

This clone was detected only once. This chain connects TRBV19 to TRBJ1-1; D is unresolved. CDR3 length: 14 amino acids. Per germline, CDR1 LNHDA and CDR2 SQIVND (reference sequence). V was pared by 4 bases and J by 6 bases, with 15 bases between. CDR3 amino acids: CASSTGLGGAEAFF. The CDR3 nucleotides are TGTGCCAGTAGTACGGGGTTGGGAGGCGCTGAAGCTTTCTTT.

This sequence joins TRBV19 and TRBJ1-5; TRBD1 agrees at 8 bases. Germline values: CDR1 LNHDA, CDR2 SQIVND (reference sequence). V dropped 7 bases and J dropped 2; count of bases not matched to a gene: 7. The CDR3 covers 15 residues. CDR3 coding DNA: TGTGCCAGTACCGACAGGGGCCTGGGCAATCAGCCCCAGCATTTT. Its translation is CASTDRGLGNQPQHF.